This T cell receptor beta chain is drawn from a study of CD8+CD57+ T cells in acquired aplastic anemia. The template used for profiling TCR beta VDJ and CDR3 was genomic DNA. TCRdb passed the reads through MiXCR, listing each CDR3 protein once. The table shows roughly 220,000 distinct CDR3 sequences, with less than 75% occurring only once. By flow cytometry, patients selected for sequencing had shown an expansion of CD8+CD57+ cells. Source material: sorted CD4+, CD8+, or CD8+CD57+ T cells (not recorded which) from PBMCs. This receptor was identified in a human donor with aplastic anemia.

This chain's CDR3 is CATSDLTGTGELFF. The CDR3 nucleotides read TGTGCCACCAGTGACTTGACAGGGACCGGGGAGCTGTTTTTT. The J gene is TRBJ2-2, the V gene TRBV24-1, with 7 bases matching TRBD1. CDR3 length: 14 amino acids. Unmatched junction bases numbered 3, after V lost 4 bases and J lost 5 bases. Germline CDR1 and CDR2: KGHDR and SFDVKD.